These T cell receptor beta chains were read from a single sample in a study of blood T cell repertoires in COVID-19. The table came from immunoSEQ multiplex PCR; TCRdb's copy has only in-frame clones and leaves some out. The sample has roughly 200,000 clones, approximately 85% seen once. Sequencing used PBMCs or T cells enriched from blood (not recorded which). The receptors were gathered from a man aged 40-49 years with acute COVID-19. Each CDR3 is given with its conserved first and last residue.

TRBV3-1/TRBV3-2 CASSMSGAAPDTQYF
TRBV7-8 CASSREGQAETQYF
TRBV21-1 CASGLTYNEQFF
TRBV4-1 CASSQDPGAYTEAFF
TRBV28 CASSPKAEQFF
TRBV24-1 CATSFGADTEAFF
TRBV7-2 CASSNLLAGGPSEQYF
TRBV7-6 CASTLRGLSTDTQYF
TRBV18 CATSPSAGELFF
TRBV5-1 CASSLGGSGNTIYF
TRBV19 CASSLAGIGNEQFF
TRBV27 CASSRTGVGNTIYF
TRBV14 CASRVSGKDTQYF
TRBV7-6 CASSSSGTGFEKLFF
TRBV30 CAWSPRTGYGYTF
TRBV2 CASSRDTPHQPQHF
TRBV28 CASPIPPGLVAYEQYF
TRBV5-1 CASSEAGYRGNTIYF
TRBV29-1 CSVGRLAGGTHEQFF
TRBV6-5 CASSYGLANTEAFF
TRBV7-9 CASSLVAYEQYF
TRBV10-3 CAINSRTDAVGGYTF
TRBV25-1 CASSVVVAGGENTGELFF
TRBV29-1 CSVTGADTQYF
TRBV6-5 CASSKTGLAGIEQYF
TRBV5-8 CASSRGTASYEQYF
TRBV18 CASSPSQDRATEAFF
TRBV6-4 CASKQGPDTEAFF
TRBV30 CAWSPTGGTEAFF
TRBV19 CASSIGLGQPQHF
TRBV2 CASSDSGRGGANVLTF
TRBV7-2 CASSSQGGTEAFF
TRBV27 CASSGRSDEQYF
TRBV4-3 CASSQESPSGRPGELFF
TRBV30 CAWRRASFRNEQYF
TRBV28 CASRGTVNQPQHF
TRBV5-5 CASSPAGGGQTQYF
TRBV9 CASSVGAAATNEKLFF
TRBV5-1 CASSLQAVNTEAFF
TRBV28 CASSPTVGVGTEAFF